Sequencing of this TCR beta chain was carried out in a study of radiation and T cells in renal cell carcinoma. On the study more broadly: Nephrectomy followed 15 Gy stereotactic body radiation by 4 weeks. The study's findings and limits: Baseline intratumoral clonotype presence is unknown without pretreatment biopsies.

The sample's time point: blood 2 weeks post-SBRT. Indicated treatment: 15 Gy SBRT to primary tumor, nephrectomy 4 weeks later. Radiation-treated patients gave blood at baseline, week 2 and week 4. This renal cell carcinoma was of the clear cell type. About this clone itself: The antigen is undetermined.

Germline lookup yields CDR1 MGHRA and CDR2 YSYEKL. The CDR3 totals 15 residues. Trimming left V 4 bases short and J 1 base short, with 10 bases between. Measured with immunoSEQ multiplex PCR; TCRdb has only the in-frame clones, and not every one. The sample carries around 130,000 clones, around nine tenths recorded once. Sample: blood, taken from a patient whose treatment included radiotherapy and nephrectomy. The TCR was taken from a woman between 65 and 79 years old with renal cell carcinoma. This chain connects TRBV4-1 to TRBJ2-2, with D possibly being TRBD1 or TRBD2 (5 bases each). CDR3 sequence: CASSPGTVNTGELFF. CDR3 DNA sequence: TGCGCCAGCAGCCCGGGGACGGTGAACACCGGGGAGCTGTTTTTT.